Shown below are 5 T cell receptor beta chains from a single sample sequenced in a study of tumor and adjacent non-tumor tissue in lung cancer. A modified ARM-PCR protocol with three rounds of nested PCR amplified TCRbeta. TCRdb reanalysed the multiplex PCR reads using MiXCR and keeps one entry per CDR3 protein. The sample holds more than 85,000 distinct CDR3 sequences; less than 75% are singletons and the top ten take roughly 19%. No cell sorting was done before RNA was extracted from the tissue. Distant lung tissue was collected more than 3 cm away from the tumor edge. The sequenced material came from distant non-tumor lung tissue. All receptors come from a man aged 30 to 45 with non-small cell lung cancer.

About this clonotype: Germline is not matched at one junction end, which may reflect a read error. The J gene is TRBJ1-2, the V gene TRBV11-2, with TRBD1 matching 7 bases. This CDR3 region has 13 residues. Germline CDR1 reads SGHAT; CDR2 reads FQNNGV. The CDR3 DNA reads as TGCGCCAGCAGCCGAACAGGGGCCTATGGCTACAGCTTC. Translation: CASSRTGAYGYSF.

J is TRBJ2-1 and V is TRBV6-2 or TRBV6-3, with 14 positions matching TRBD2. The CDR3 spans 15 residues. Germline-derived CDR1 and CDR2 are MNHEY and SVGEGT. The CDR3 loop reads CISNPGLAGGAEQFF. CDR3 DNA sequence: TGTATCAGCAACCCCGGACTAGCGGGGGGCGCGGAGCAGTTCTTC.

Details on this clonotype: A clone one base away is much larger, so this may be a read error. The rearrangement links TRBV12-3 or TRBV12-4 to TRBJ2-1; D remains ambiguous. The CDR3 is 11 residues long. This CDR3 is CVSSRYNEQFF. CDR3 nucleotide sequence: TGTGTCAGCAGTCGGTACAATGAGCAGTTCTTC.

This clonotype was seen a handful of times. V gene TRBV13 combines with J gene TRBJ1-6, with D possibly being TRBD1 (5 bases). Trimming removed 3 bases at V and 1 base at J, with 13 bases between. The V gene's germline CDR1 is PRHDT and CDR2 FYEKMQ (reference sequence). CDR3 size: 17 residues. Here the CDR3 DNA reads TGTGCCAGCAGCTTTACCGGGGCCGGATCCTATAATTCACCCCTCCACTTT. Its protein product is CASSFTGAGSYNSPLHF.

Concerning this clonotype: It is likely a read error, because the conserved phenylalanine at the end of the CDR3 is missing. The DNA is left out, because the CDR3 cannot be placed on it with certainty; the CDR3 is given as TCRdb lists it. The CDR3: CSADRGNTETFY. The chain combines TRBV20-1 with TRBJ1-1; the table assigns TRBD1, which was not confirmed against the DNA. The germline CDR1 and CDR2 sequences are DFQATT and SNEGSKA (reference sequence). Inclusive of both ends, the CDR3 amounts to 12 amino acids.